Each of the 31 T cell receptor beta chains below was sequenced from the same sample in a study of shared clonotypes between healthy human individuals. TCRdb keeps only in-frame clones here, not all; method: immunoSEQ multiplex PCR. The table shows hundreds of thousands of clones, with approximately 96% occurring only once. Cells designated naive CD8 were CD45RO-negative and were positively selected for CCR7, with terminally differentiated effector memory CD45RA+ cells excluded. The specimen sequenced was naive CD8+ T cells sorted from blood. Receptors were obtained from a woman aged 25 to 39 in good health.

In the case of this clone: This specimen includes other DNA sequences encoding the same CDR3. The chain combines TRBV27 with TRBJ2-1; D remains ambiguous. The CDR3 totals 13 residues. With 6 bases removed from V and 2 bases from J, the gap between germline ends came to 8 bases. Germline assignment: CDR1 MNHEY and CDR2 SMNVEV (reference sequence). The CDR3 DNA is TGTGCCAGCAGCCTCAGCCCCTACAATGAGCAGTTCTTC. Its protein is CASSLSPYNEQFF.

The chain has TRBV6-6 and TRBJ2-7; D unresolved. Trimming cost V 2 bases and J 2 bases, with 10 bases left between them. This CDR3 spans 14 amino acids. Germline-derived CDR1 and CDR2 are MNHNY and SVGAGI (reference sequence). The DNA for the CDR3 is TGTGCCAGCAGTTACCGAACGAACCCCTACGAGCAGTACTTC. Its translation: CASSYRTNPYEQYF.

This chain joins TRBV28 and TRBJ2-1; possible D gene TRBD1, 5 bases. This CDR3 comprises 14 residues. Germline CDR1 reads MDHEN; CDR2 reads SYDVKM. Trimming pared 2 bases from V and 5 bases from J, leaving 10 bases between. The CDR3 DNA follows: TGTGCCAGCAGTTTAGGCAGGGCCGACAATGAGCAGTTCTTC. It is translated as CASSLGRADNEQFF.

The chain couples TRBV29-1 to TRBJ2-1; 8 bases align to TRBD2. The CDR3 is made up of 15 amino acids. Germline V CDR1 and CDR2: SQVTM, ANQGSEA. The ends lost 2 bases at V and 3 bases at J; junction bases unmatched: 6. CDR3 nucleotide sequence: TGCAGCGTTGAATTAGCGGGAAGGGGCTACAATGAGCAGTTCTTC. Translating it yields CSVELAGRGYNEQFF.

The chain carries TRBV27 and TRBJ2-5; TRBD1 might be the D (6 bases). V was pared by 5 bases and J by 4 bases, with 17 bases between. In germline, CDR1 is MNHEY, CDR2 SMNVEV (reference sequence). This CDR3 region has 15 residues. DNA for the CDR3: TGTGCCAGCAGTACGACAGGATCTCTACTAGAGACCCAGTACTTC. Amino acid sequence: CASSTTGSLLETQYF.

The chain recombines TRBV27 with TRBJ2-7; TRBD1 matches at 8 bases. Germline V lookup: CDR1 MNHEY, CDR2 SMNVEV (reference sequence). Losses at the gene ends were 5 bases for V and 3 bases for J; bases not matched to a gene: 12. The CDR3 runs 16 residues. CDR3 nucleotides: TGTGCCAGCAGTCTAGGGCAGGGGGCAGGGTACTACGAGCAGTACTTC. Its protein product is CASSLGQGAGYYEQYF.

The chain employs TRBV28 and TRBJ2-1; 14 bases align to TRBD2. CDR1 is MDHEN and CDR2 is SYDVKM in the germline V gene. CDR3 length: 19 residues. V gave up 5 bases and J gave up 6 bases; unmatched junction bases: 15. CDR3 coding DNA: TGTGCCAGCAGTATATTGGGACTAGCGGGAGAATCCCTGGGCAATGAGCAGTTCTTC. It translates to CASSILGLAGESLGNEQFF.

This chain links TRBV7-9 with TRBJ2-6; D unresolved. From germline, CDR1 is SEHNR and CDR2 FQNEAQ (reference sequence). V shed 5 bases and J shed 2 bases, with 16 bases lying between them. This CDR3 region has 17 residues. The CDR3: CASSPVAVKTGANVLTF. The CDR3 region has the DNA TGTGCCAGCAGCCCCGTTGCAGTCAAGACTGGGGCCAACGTCCTGACTTTC. The whole variable domain, filled in from reference TRBV7-9 and TRBJ2-6, reads DTGVSQNPRHKITKRGQNVTFRCDPISEHNRLYWYRQTLGQGPEFLTYFQNEAQLEKSRLLSDRFSAERPKGSFSTLEIQRTEQGDSAMYLCASSPVAVKTGANVLTFGAGSRLTVL.

V usage is TRBV13 and J usage is TRBJ2-4, with TRBD2 as a possible D gene (5 bases). The CDR3 contains 14 residues. Germline V CDR1 and CDR2: PRHDT, FYEKMQ (reference sequence). V lost 0 bases to trimming and J lost 3 bases, with 6 bases between them. The CDR3 DNA follows: TGTGCCAGCAGCTTAGGGGAGGACAAAAACATTCAGTACTTC. Amino acid sequence: CASSLGEDKNIQYF. The full variable domain, its missing parts supplied by reference TRBV13 and TRBJ2-4, is AAGVIQSPRHLIKEKRETATLKCYPIPRHDTVYWYQQGPGQDPQFLISFYEKMQSDKGSIPDRFSAQQFSDYHSELNMSSLELGDSALYFCASSLGEDKNIQYFGAGTRLSVL.

This rearrangement joins TRBV9 to TRBJ2-1; weak D call: TRBD2 (5 bases). The CDR3 length is 15 residues. From germline, CDR1 is SGDLS and CDR2 YYNGEE. With 2 bases removed from V and 5 bases from J, the gap between germline ends came to 14 bases. For the CDR3, the DNA is TGTGCCAGCAGCGTGTGGGGAGACCCCGACAATGAGCAGTTCTTC. Its translation: CASSVWGDPDNEQFF.

The J gene is TRBJ2-1, the V gene TRBV15, with a possible D match to TRBD2 (6 bases). Trimming took off 3 bases at V and 6 bases at J, with 12 bases between the two ends. Germline V gene sequence: CDR1 LNHNV, CDR2 YYDKDF (reference sequence). This CDR3 is built from 14 residues. The DNA for the CDR3 is TGTGCCACCAGCAGTATCGCGGGACTCAATGAGCAGTTCTTC. Protein: CATSSIAGLNEQFF.

The rearrangement uses TRBV9 and TRBJ1-2, with a weak D call TRBD1 (5 bases). Trimming removed 4 bases from V and 12 bases from J, with 28 bases in between. Germline V gives CDR1 SGDLS, CDR2 YYNGEE. The CDR3 totals 16 residues. DNA of the CDR3: TGTGCCAGCAGCCCCCGGACTGGAGGGGCCCCTATGGGCCACACCTTC. It specifies CASSPRTGGAPMGHTF.

J is TRBJ1-4 and V is TRBV28; D unclear. This CDR3 comprises 13 residues. Germline CDR1 is MDHEN and CDR2 is SYDVKM. Trimming took off 3 bases at V and 8 bases at J, with 10 bases between the two ends. The CDR3 nucleotides read TGTGCCAGCAGTTTTCGACTTGGGGAAAAACTGTTTTTT. Protein: CASSFRLGEKLFF.

This clone came up once. CDR3 coding DNA: TGTGCCAGCAGTGAAAACTCGGGGGGCTGGTACGAGCAGTACTTC. This encodes CASSENSGGWYEQYF. This rearrangement joins TRBV2 to TRBJ2-7; a possible D gene is TRBD2 (7 bases). Germline V lookup: CDR1 SNHLY, CDR2 FYNNEI. Trimming shortened V by 2 bases and J by 4 bases, and 15 bases separated the two germline ends. The CDR3 consists of 15 residues.

This clone was counted only a few times. The chain joins TRBV9 to TRBJ2-2; 13 bases align to TRBD2. After removal of 0 bases from V and 7 bases from J, the junction contained 9 bases not matched to a gene. The germline V gene has CDR1 SGDLS and CDR2 YYNGEE. The CDR3 spans 18 residues. In DNA form, the CDR3 reads TGTGCCAGCAGCGTAGACGGACTAGCGGGAGAAGTTTTCGGGGAGCTGTTTTTT. This gives the protein CASSVDGLAGEVFGELFF.

V is TRBV5-6 and J is TRBJ2-1; 9 nucleotides match TRBD2. The CDR3 loop spans 16 amino acids. Unmatched junction bases numbered 8, after V lost 4 bases and J lost 3 bases. Germline V CDR1 and CDR2: SGHDT, YYEEEE. CDR3 in DNA: TGTGCCAGCAGCAGGGTGCTAGCGGGACTCTACAATGAGCAGTTCTTC. This gives the protein CASSRVLAGLYNEQFF.

The genes are TRBV19 and TRBJ2-1; D might be TRBD1 (5 bases). This CDR3 comprises 16 residues. CDR1 is LNHDA and CDR2 is SQIVND in the germline V gene (reference sequence). The V end was cut by 5 bases, the J end by 8 bases, with 22 bases between. For the CDR3, the DNA is TGTGCCAGTAGTTTATACCAGGGAAGTGAGTTCGATGAGCAGTTCTTC. Encoded protein: CASSLYQGSEFDEQFF.

The chain combines TRBV19 with TRBJ2-1; no clear D. This CDR3 has 14 residues. Germline V gene sequence: CDR1 LNHDA, CDR2 SQIVND (reference sequence). V dropped 3 bases and J dropped 4 bases, with 10 bases sitting between them. The CDR3 loop reads CASSIPMLYNEQFF. CDR3 coding DNA: TGTGCCAGTAGTATCCCGATGCTGTACAATGAGCAGTTCTTC.

This chain joins TRBV7-8 and TRBJ2-7; 10 bases line up with TRBD1. Germline assignment: CDR1 SGHVS and CDR2 FQNEAQ. Germline trimming cut 5 bases from V and 5 bases from J; bases unmatched to any gene: 9. The CDR3 contains 15 residues. The CDR3, as DNA: TGTGCCAGCAGCCGTGGACAGGGGGTCTTGCACGAGCAGTACTTC. Translated: CASSRGQGVLHEQYF.

This rearrangement joins TRBV4-2 to TRBJ2-2; TRBD2 is a possible D gene (5 bases). V was pared by 1 base and J by 5 bases, with 8 bases between. CDR1 LGHNA and CDR2 YNFKEQ come from the germline V gene. The CDR3 consists of 14 residues. CDR3 sequence: CASSQVGATGELFF. The CDR3 region has the DNA TGTGCCAGCAGCCAAGTGGGAGCTACCGGGGAGCTGTTTTTT.

The rearrangement links TRBV28 to TRBJ2-7; TRBD2 agrees at 11 bases. This CDR3 is 19 amino acids long. V was clipped by 1 base and J by 6 bases; unmatched bases: 17. Germline assignment: CDR1 MDHEN and CDR2 SYDVKM. CDR3 region: CASSLFAPIAGGLPGEQYF. CDR3 DNA sequence: TGTGCCAGCAGTTTATTTGCCCCGATAGCGGGAGGGCTGCCTGGCGAGCAGTACTTC.

The rearrangement uses TRBV7-3 and TRBJ2-2; 8 bases fit TRBD2. From germline, CDR1 is SGHTA and CDR2 FQGTGA. With V trimmed by 4 bases and J by 4 bases, 8 bases remained unmatched. The CDR3 contains 16 residues. The CDR3 is CASSSAGGGSTGELFF. In DNA form, the CDR3 reads TGTGCCAGCAGCTCCGCGGGGGGCGGGAGCACCGGGGAGCTGTTTTTT.

V is TRBV18 and J is TRBJ2-5; D is perhaps TRBD2 (5 bases). V was cut by 6 bases and J by 2 bases, with 13 bases left in between. Germline assignment: CDR1 KGHSH and CDR2 LQKENI. The CDR3 runs to 14 residues. The CDR3 sequence: CASSEALIQETQYF. CDR3 nucleotides: TGTGCCAGCTCGGAGGCGCTGATTCAAGAGACCCAGTACTTC.

The rearrangement links TRBV19 to TRBJ2-2, with 9 bases lining up with TRBD2. Per the germline V gene, CDR1 is LNHDA and CDR2 is SQIVND (reference sequence). The CDR3 spans 18 residues. The trim removed 0 bases at V and 4 bases at J, leaving 9 bases unmatched. The DNA for the CDR3 is TGTGCCAGTAGTATAGATTGGGGAGTAGCGGGAGCCACCGGGGAGCTGTTTTTT. It codes for CASSIDWGVAGATGELFF.

The rearrangement joins TRBV5-6 to TRBJ2-7; 11 positions agree with TRBD2. The junction had 5 bases not matched to a gene; V was cut back by 0 bases and J by 0 bases. The CDR3 is made up of 17 amino acids. Germline V lookup: CDR1 SGHDT, CDR2 YYEEEE. CDR3: CASSLGLAGLSSYEQYF. In DNA form, the CDR3 reads TGTGCCAGCAGCTTGGGACTAGCGGGACTGAGCTCCTACGAGCAGTACTTC.

The chain employs TRBV23-1 and TRBJ2-2; D perhaps matches TRBD1 (5 bases). TRBV23-1 is reported as an ORF; its role is uncertain. This CDR3 is built from 17 residues. The germline V and J ends were trimmed by 0 bases and 5 bases, with 16 bases remaining between them. This CDR3 reads CASSQSGRQRHTGELFF. CDR3 in DNA: TGCGCCAGCAGTCAATCCGGTAGACAGAGACATACCGGGGAGCTGTTTTTT.

This chain links TRBV27 with TRBJ2-7; 9 nucleotides match TRBD1. Germline CDR1 is MNHEY and CDR2 is SMNVEV (reference sequence). The length of the CDR3 is 15 residues. V dropped 6 bases and J dropped 3; count of bases not matched to a gene: 9. The CDR3 loop reads CASSQTGTGRYEQYF. CDR3 sequence (DNA): TGTGCCAGCAGCCAAACCGGGACAGGGCGCTACGAGCAGTACTTC.

The chain employs TRBV5-1 and TRBJ2-7; 8 bases fit TRBD2. The length of the CDR3 is 16 residues. Trimming at V came to 0 bases and at J to 0 bases, leaving 5 bases not matched to a gene. The germline V gene encodes CDR1 SGHRS and CDR2 YFSETQ. The CDR3 sequence is CASSLAQRGSSYEQYF. The CDR3 DNA sequence: TGCGCCAGCAGCTTGGCCCAGCGGGGGAGCTCCTACGAGCAGTACTTC.

The V call is TRBV28, the J call TRBJ2-2; no reliable D call. Germline-derived CDR1 and CDR2 are MDHEN and SYDVKM. CDR3 length: 18 residues. With 4 bases removed from V and 0 bases from J, the gap between germline ends came to 18 bases. The CDR3 DNA follows: TGTGCCAGCAGTTCTGTAGTAGGCAGCTATCCGAACACCGGGGAGCTGTTTTTT. As protein: CASSSVVGSYPNTGELFF. Full variable domain (rest looked up from reference TRBV28 and TRBJ2-2): DVKVTQSSRYLVKRTGEKVFLECVQDMDHENMFWYRQDPGLGLRLIYFSYDVKMKEKGDIPEGYSVSREKKERFSLILESASTNQTSMYLCASSSVVGSYPNTGELFFGEGSRLTVL.

A single count supports this clone. This sequence joins TRBV18 and TRBJ2-5; the D gene is possibly TRBD1 (5 bases). The CDR3 covers 13 residues. V was shortened by 2 bases and J by 5 bases, with 9 bases between the two germline ends. In germline, CDR1 is KGHSH, CDR2 LQKENI. The CDR3 loop reads CASSPGARETQYF. CDR3 sequence (DNA): TGTGCCAGCTCACCAGGGGCGCGGGAGACCCAGTACTTC.

The V call is TRBV18, the J call TRBJ2-1; 12 bases are shared with TRBD1. Germline loops: CDR1 KGHSH, CDR2 LQKENI. Germline trimming cut 0 bases from V and 8 bases from J; bases unmatched to any gene: 2. CDR3 size: 15 residues. The CDR3 here is CASSPPGQGAYEQFF. The CDR3 DNA reads as TGTGCCAGCTCACCACCGGGACAGGGGGCATATGAGCAGTTCTTC. The full variable domain, in which reference TRBV18 and TRBJ2-1 provide the parts outside the CDR3, is NAGVMQNPRHLVRRRGQEARLRCSPMKGHSHVYWYRQLPEEGLKFMVYLQKENIIDESGMPKERFSAEFPKEGPSILRIQQVVRGDSAAYFCASSPPGQGAYEQFFGPGTRLTVL.